This TCR beta chain originates from a study of technical replicates of blood from a few donors. Repertoires were generated with immunoSEQ multiplex PCR, while TCRdb's copy carries only in-frame clones and drops some. Among 70,000 or so clones listed, 91% were seen once. The ends were cut back, 7 bases at V and 9 bases at J, with 21 bases in the middle. CDR3 size: 14 residues. Germline CDR1 is MNHNS and CDR2 is SASEGT. The chain links TRBV6-1 to TRBJ1-1, with a possible D match to TRBD1 (5 bases). The receptor comes from a human donor in good health. Some clones in this sample may be carry-over from other donors' samples. The sequenced sample was T cells isolated from PBMCs. The CDR3 region is CASNARSDIKKAFF. In DNA, the CDR3 is TGTGCCAGCAACGCTAGGTCGGACATAAAGAAAGCTTTCTTT.